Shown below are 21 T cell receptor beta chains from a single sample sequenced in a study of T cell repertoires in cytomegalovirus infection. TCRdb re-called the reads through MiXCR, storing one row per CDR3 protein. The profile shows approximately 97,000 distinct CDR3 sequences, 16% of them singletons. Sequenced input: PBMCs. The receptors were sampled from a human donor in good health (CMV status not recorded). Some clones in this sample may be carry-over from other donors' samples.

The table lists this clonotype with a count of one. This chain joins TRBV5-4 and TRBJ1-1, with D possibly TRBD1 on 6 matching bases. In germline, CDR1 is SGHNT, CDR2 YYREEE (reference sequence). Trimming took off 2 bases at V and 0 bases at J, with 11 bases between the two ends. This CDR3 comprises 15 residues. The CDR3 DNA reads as TGTGCCAGCAGCTTACAGGGAGATGTGAACACTGAAGCTTTCTTT. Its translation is CASSLQGDVNTEAFF.

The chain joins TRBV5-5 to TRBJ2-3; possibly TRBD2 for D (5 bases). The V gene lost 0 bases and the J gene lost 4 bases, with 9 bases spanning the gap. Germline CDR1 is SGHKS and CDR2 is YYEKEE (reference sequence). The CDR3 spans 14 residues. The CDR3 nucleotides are TGTGCCAGCAGCTTGGGAGGGTCCGCAGATACGCAGTATTTT. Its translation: CASSLGGSADTQYF.

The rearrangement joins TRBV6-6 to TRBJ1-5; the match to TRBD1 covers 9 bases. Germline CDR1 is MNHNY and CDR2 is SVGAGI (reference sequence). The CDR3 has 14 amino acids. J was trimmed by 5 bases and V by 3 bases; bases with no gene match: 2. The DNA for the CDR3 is TGTGCCAGCAGTTATCGGACAGGGGATCAGCCCCAGCATTTT. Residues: CASSYRTGDQPQHF.

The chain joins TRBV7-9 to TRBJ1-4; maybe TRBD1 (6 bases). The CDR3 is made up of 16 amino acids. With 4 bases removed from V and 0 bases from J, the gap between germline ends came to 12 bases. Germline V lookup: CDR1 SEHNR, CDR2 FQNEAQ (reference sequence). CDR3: CASSSPRQATNEKLFF. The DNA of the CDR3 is TGTGCCAGCAGCTCGCCGCGACAGGCAACTAATGAAAAACTGTTTTTT.

The chain's CDR3 is CASSQEGERTTDTQYF. The CDR3 coding sequence is TGCGCCAGCAGCCAAGAAGGGGAGCGGACCACAGATACGCAGTATTTT. The chain is built from TRBV4-3 and TRBJ2-3, with D perhaps assigned TRBD1 or TRBD2 (5 bases each). Deletions cut 0 bases from V and 2 bases from J, with 12 bases between. The CDR3 has 16 residues. CDR1 and CDR2 from the germline V gene are LGHNA and YSLEER.

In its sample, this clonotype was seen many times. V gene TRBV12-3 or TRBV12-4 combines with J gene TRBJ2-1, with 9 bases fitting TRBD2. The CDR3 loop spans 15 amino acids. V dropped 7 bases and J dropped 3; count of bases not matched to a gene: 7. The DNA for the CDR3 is TGTGCCAGCACCCGAGCGGGGGGCGGCTACAATGAGCAGTTCTTC. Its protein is CASTRAGGGYNEQFF.

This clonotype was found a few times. DNA of the CDR3: TGTGCCTGGAGTGTAAAAACACGAAGTTCACCCCTCCACTTT. Translated, it gives CAWSVKTRSSPLHF. The V call is TRBV30, the J call TRBJ1-6; D gene unclear. Germline loops: CDR1 GTSNPN, CDR2 SVGIG (reference sequence). The CDR3 loop spans 14 amino acids. Trimming stripped 0 bases from V and 9 bases from J, with 12 bases between.

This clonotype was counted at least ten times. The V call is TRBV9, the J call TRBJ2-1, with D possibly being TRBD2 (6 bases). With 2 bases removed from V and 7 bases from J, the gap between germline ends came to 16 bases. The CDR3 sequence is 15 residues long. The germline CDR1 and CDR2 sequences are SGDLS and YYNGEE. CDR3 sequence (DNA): TGTGCCAGCAGCGTCGGGGGAGTCTCAGCAAATGAGCAGTTCTTC. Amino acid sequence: CASSVGGVSANEQFF.

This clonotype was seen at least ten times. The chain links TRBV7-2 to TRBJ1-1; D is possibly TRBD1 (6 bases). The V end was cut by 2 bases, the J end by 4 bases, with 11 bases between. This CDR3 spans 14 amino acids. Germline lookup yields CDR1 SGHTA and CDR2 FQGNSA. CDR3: CASSLSLGATEAFF. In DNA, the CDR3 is TGTGCCAGCAGCTTATCTCTGGGGGCCACTGAAGCTTTCTTT.

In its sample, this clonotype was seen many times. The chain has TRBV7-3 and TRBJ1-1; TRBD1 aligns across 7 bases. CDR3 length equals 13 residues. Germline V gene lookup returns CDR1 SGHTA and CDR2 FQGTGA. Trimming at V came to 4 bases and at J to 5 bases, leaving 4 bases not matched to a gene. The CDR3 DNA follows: TGTGCCAGCAGCTCGGGACAGCGTACTGAAGCTTTCTTT. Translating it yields CASSSGQRTEAFF.

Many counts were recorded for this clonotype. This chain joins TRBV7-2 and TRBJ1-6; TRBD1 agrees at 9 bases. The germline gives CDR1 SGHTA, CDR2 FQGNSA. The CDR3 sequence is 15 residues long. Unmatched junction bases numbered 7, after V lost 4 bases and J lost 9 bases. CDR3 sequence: CASSSGTGMASPLHF. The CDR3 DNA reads TGTGCCAGCAGCTCCGGGACAGGGATGGCTTCACCCCTCCACTTT.

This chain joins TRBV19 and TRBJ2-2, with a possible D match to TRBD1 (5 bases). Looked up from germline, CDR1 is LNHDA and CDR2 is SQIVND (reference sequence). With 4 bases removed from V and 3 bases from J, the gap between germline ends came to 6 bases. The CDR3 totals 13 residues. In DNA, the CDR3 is TGTGCCAGTAGTAAAGGGGACACCGGGGAGCTGTTTTTT. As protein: CASSKGDTGELFF.

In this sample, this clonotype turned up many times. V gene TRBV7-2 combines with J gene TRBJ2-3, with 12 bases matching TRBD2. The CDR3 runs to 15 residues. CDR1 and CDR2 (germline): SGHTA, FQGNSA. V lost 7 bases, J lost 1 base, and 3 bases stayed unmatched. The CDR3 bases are TGTGCCAGCACCAGACTAGCGGGGGGCACAGATACGCAGTATTTT. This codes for CASTRLAGGTDTQYF. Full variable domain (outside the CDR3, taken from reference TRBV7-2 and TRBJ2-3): GAGVSQSPSNKVTEKGKDVELRCDPISGHTALYWYRQSLGQGLEFLIYFQGNSAPDKSGLPSDRFSAERTGGSVSTLTIQRTQQEDSAVYLCASTRLAGGTDTQYFGPGTRLTVL.

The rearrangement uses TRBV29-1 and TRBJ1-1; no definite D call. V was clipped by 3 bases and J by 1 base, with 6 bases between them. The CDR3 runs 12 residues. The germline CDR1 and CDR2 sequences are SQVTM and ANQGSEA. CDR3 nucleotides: TGCAGCGTTGATGCAGAGAACACTGAAGCTTTCTTT. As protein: CSVDAENTEAFF.

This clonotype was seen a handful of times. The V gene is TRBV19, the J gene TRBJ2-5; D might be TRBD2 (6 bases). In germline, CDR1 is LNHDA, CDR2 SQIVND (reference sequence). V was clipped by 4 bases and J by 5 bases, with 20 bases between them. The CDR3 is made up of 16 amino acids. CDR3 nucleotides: TGTGCCAGTAGTACCCAAGGGACTCAGGAGGTGGAGACCCAGTACTTC. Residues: CASSTQGTQEVETQYF.

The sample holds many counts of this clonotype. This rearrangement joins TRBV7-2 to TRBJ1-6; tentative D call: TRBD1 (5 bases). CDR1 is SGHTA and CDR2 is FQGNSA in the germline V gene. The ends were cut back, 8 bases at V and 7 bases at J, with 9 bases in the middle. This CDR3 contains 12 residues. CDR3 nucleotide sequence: TGTGCCAGCGGGGGAATCAATTCACCCCTCCACTTT. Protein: CASGGINSPLHF.

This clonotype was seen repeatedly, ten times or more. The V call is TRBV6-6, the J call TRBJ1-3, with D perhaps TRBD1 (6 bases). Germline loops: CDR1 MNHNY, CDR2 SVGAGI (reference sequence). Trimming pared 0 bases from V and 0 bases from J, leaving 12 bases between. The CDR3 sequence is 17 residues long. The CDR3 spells CASSYSLQGASGNTIYF. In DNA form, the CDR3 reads TGTGCCAGCAGTTACTCCCTACAGGGTGCCTCTGGAAACACCATATATTTT.

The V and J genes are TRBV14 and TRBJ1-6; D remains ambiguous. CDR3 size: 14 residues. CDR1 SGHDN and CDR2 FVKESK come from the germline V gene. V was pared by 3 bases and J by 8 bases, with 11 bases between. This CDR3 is CASSQLTVDSPLHF. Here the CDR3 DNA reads TGTGCCAGCAGCCAGTTAACAGTTGATTCACCCCTCCACTTT.

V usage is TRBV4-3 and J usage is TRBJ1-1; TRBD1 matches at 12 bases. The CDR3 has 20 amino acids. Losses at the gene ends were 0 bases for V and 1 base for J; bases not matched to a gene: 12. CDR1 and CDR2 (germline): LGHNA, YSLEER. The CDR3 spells CASSQDGIGRDRGQNTEAFF. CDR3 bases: TGCGCCAGCAGCCAAGATGGGATCGGCCGGGACAGGGGGCAGAACACTGAAGCTTTCTTT.

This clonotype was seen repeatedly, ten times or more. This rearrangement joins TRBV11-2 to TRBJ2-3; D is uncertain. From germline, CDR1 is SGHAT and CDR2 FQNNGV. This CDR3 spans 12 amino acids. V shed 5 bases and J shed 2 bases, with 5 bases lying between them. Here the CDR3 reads CASSIYTDTQYF. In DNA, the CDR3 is TGTGCCAGCAGCATCTACACAGATACGCAGTATTTT.

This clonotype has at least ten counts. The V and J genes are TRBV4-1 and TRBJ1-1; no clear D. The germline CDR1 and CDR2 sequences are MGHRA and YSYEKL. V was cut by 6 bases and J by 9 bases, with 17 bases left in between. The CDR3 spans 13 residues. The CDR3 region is CASRGSPNPQAFF. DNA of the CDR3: TGCGCCAGCAGAGGATCACCAAACCCCCAAGCTTTCTTT.